Sequencing of this TCR beta chain was carried out in a study of blood T cell repertoires in COVID-19. Background on the study: Samples of COVID-19 (acute and convalescent) were obtained from the United States, Italy and Spain. Nucleic acid was either cDNA or gDNA, and it came from T cells, B-cell-depleted T cells, or PBMCs.

In the study's own analysis: Nucleated cell counts were estimated from reference gene primer amplification. The table came from immunoSEQ multiplex PCR; TCRdb's copy has only in-frame clones and leaves some out. The V and J calls and the clone size are those of that table, but D and trimming were determined from the DNA. The data show about 67,000 clones, 85% to 90% seen once. The V gene end was trimmed by 6 bases and the J gene end by 13 bases; junction bases not matched to a gene: 14. The CDR3 loop spans 15 amino acids. In germline, CDR1 is SEHNR, CDR2 FQNEAQ (reference sequence). The material sequenced was peripheral blood. This sequence originates from a man between 50 and 59 years old with active COVID-19. The rearrangement joins TRBV7-9 to TRBJ2-1; 11 bases agree with TRBD2. CDR3: CASRTQGLAGAPQFF. CDR3 nucleotide sequence: TGTGCCAGCAGGACCCAAGGACTAGCGGGCGCCCCCCAGTTCTTC.